This T cell receptor beta chain stems from a study of PD-L1 blockade in urothelial cancer. Turning to the study itself: Patients initiated atezolizumab around 2014 at 1,200 mg intravenously every 3 weeks. After treatment start, blood was analyzed at 3 weeks (second dose) and at 6 weeks.

Regarding the study as a whole: Below-median pretreatment blood TCR clonality was a predictor of better survival.

Produced via immunoSEQ multiplex PCR; TCRdb's table is partial and in-frame only. The data contain fewer than 50,000 clones, around nine tenths of them singletons. Trimming took off 3 bases at V and 1 base at J, with 7 bases between the two ends. This CDR3 is built from 14 residues. Germline assignment: CDR1 LNHNV and CDR2 YYDKDF (reference sequence). This clone has a handful of counts. As yet, its antigen is unknown. This sample also contains other DNA sequences that code for the same CDR3. Diagnoses among patients were locally advanced or metastatic urothelial carcinoma. Sequences were derived from PBMCs, sampled around atezolizumab (anti-PD-L1) treatment. This clonotype originated in a man aged 55 to 70 with urothelial cancer. J is TRBJ1-5 and V is TRBV15, with D possibly matching TRBD1 (6 bases). The CDR3: CATSRDSSNQPQHF. As DNA, the CDR3 is TGTGCCACCAGCAGGGACAGCAGCAATCAGCCCCAGCATTTT.